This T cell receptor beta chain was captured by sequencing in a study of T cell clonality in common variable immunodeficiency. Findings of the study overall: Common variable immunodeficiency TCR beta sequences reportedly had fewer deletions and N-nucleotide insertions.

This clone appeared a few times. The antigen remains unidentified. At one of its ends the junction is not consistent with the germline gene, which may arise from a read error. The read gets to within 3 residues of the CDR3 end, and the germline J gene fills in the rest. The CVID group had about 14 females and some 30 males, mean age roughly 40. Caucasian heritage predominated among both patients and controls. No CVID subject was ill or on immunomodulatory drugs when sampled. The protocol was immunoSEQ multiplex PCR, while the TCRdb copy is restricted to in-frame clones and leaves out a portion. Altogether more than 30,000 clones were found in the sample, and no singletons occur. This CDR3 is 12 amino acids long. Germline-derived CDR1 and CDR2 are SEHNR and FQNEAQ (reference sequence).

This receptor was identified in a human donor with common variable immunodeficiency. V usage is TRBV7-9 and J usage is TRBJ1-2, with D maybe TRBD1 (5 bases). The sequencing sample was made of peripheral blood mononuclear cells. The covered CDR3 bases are TGTTCCAGCAGCTATCGACAGTATGGC. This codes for CSSSYRQYG. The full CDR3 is CSSSYRQYGYTF.